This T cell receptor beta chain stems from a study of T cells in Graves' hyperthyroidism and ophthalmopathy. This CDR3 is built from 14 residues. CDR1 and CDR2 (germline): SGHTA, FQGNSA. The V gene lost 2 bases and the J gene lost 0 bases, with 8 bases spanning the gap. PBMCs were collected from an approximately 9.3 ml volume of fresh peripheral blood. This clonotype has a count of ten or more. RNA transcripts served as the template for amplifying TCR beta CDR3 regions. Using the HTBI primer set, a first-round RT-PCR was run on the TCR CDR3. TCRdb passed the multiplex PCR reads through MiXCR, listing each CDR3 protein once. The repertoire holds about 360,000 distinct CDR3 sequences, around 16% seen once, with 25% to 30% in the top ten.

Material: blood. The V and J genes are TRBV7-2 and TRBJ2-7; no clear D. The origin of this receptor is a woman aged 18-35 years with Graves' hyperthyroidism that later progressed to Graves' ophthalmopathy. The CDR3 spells CASSLSPYSYEQYF. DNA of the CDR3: TGTGCCAGCAGCTTATCACCATACTCCTACGAGCAGTACTTC.